The T cell receptor beta chain under discussion was sequenced for a study of T cell responses to AZD1222 COVID-19 vaccine. The study's findings and limits: Spike as a whole was targeted by vaccine-associated CD4 TCRs, dominant at 160-218 and 743-854. The donor group comprised mostly white British people and more females; the analysis possibly underestimated clonal diversity. Just a handful of AZD1222 recipients tested seropositive at baseline. After the peak T cell response, and only then, were repertoires sampled.

Per germline, CDR1 SGHTA and CDR2 FQGNSA. V was clipped by 3 bases and J by 3 bases, with 8 bases between them. The CDR3 spans 13 residues. The sample holds one count of this clone. Its antigen is unknown. Assay used: immunoSEQ multiplex PCR; TCRdb lists only in-frame clones, some missing. This table holds around 100,000 clones, 88% found once. The sample here was peripheral blood, taken on day 0 of AZD1222 vaccination. The sequence came from an adult in good health. This chain connects TRBV7-2 to TRBJ1-1; D is unclear. The CDR3 protein is CASSLASYTEAFF. Written as DNA, the CDR3 is TGTGCCAGCAGCTTGGCCTCCTACACTGAAGCTTTCTTT.